What follows are 20 T cell receptor beta chains derived from one specimen sequenced in a study of T-cell reconstitution after alpha-beta-depleted transplantation in children. A library of TCRbeta sequences, prepared with unique molecular identifiers, was generated. MiXCR, applied by TCRdb to the PCR reads, yields one record per CDR3 protein. The data hold about 300,000 distinct CDR3 sequences, with around 10% observed a single time. The specimen comprised PBMCs, sampled before TCRalphabeta/CD19-depleted stem cell transplant. Every receptor here comes from a boy under two years old with acute myeloid leukemia, due to receive a stem cell transplant.

J is TRBJ1-2 and V is TRBV12-3 or TRBV12-4; D is ambiguous. V was cut by 8 bases and J by 6 bases, with 10 bases left in between. The CDR3 loop spans 11 amino acids. The DNA of the CDR3 is TGTGCCAGCTACAGTCTGAATGGCTACACCTTC. Translation: CASYSLNGYTF.

The chain carries TRBV20-1 and TRBJ1-2; unclear D gene. The CDR3 is 11 residues long. The germline gives CDR1 DFQATT, CDR2 SNEGSKA (reference sequence). V dropped 5 bases and J dropped 8 bases, with 12 bases sitting between them. DNA for the CDR3: TGCAGTGCTGAGGGAGTAAGAGGCTACACCTTC. Translated, it gives CSAEGVRGYTF.

The table lists this clonotype with a count of one. The gene calls are TRBV7-6 and TRBJ2-1; the D gene could be TRBD1 or TRBD2 (5 bases each). Trimming pared 0 bases from V and 5 bases from J, leaving 11 bases between. CDR1 is SGHVS, CDR2 FNYEAQ, per germline. This CDR3 spans 15 amino acids. CDR3 DNA sequence: TGTGCCAGCAGCTTAGCCGGGACCCTACACAATGAGCAGTTCTTC. This translates into CASSLAGTLHNEQFF.

This clonotype was counted at least ten times. CDR3 residues: CASTKTGYNEQFF. The CDR3 region has the DNA TGTGCCAGCACCAAGACAGGCTACAATGAGCAGTTCTTC. The chain couples TRBV6-5 to TRBJ2-1; perhaps TRBD1 as D (6 bases). The CDR3 length is 13 residues. With 7 bases removed from V and 3 bases from J, the gap between germline ends came to 10 bases. CDR1 is MNHEY, CDR2 SVGAGI, per germline.

This clonotype was observed many times. This chain connects TRBV6-2 or TRBV6-3 to TRBJ2-5; D not resolved. The V gene lost 7 bases and the J gene lost 6 bases, with 18 bases spanning the gap. CDR3 length: 14 residues. CDR1 MNHEY and CDR2 SVGEGT come from the germline V gene. This chain's CDR3 is CASTSTQDVKTQYF. The CDR3, as DNA: TGTGCCAGCACCTCCACCCAGGATGTGAAGACCCAGTACTTC.

The chain combines TRBV2 with TRBJ2-4; no reliable D call. CDR3 length equals 12 residues. Trimming took off 6 bases at V and 5 bases at J, with 8 bases between the two ends. Looked up from germline, CDR1 is SNHLY and CDR2 is FYNNEI. CDR3 residues: CASSPFQNIQYF. The DNA of the CDR3 is TGTGCCAGCAGCCCCTTCCAAAACATTCAGTACTTC.

This clonotype was found many times. V gene TRBV27 combines with J gene TRBJ2-5, with 9 bases matching TRBD1. This CDR3 is 12 amino acids long. V dropped 8 bases and J dropped 3; count of bases not matched to a gene: 1. Germline CDR1 is MNHEY and CDR2 is SMNVEV (reference sequence). The CDR3 loop reads CASWTGEETQYF. Written as DNA, the CDR3 is TGTGCCAGCTGGACAGGGGAAGAGACCCAGTACTTC.

At least ten counts were recorded for this clonotype. The rearrangement uses TRBV5-1 and TRBJ1-1, with 7 bases fitting TRBD1. The CDR3 has 17 amino acids. V lost 2 bases to trimming and J lost 1 base; unmatched junction nucleotides: 11. The germline CDR1 and CDR2 sequences are SGHRS and YFSETQ. In nucleotides, the CDR3 is TGCGCCAGCAGCTTCAGACAGGGTGCACCTCCGAACACTGAAGCTTTCTTT. Translation: CASSFRQGAPPNTEAFF.

This clonotype was seen many times. The rearrangement uses TRBV5-5 and TRBJ2-7; D remains ambiguous. This CDR3 region has 12 residues. Germline CDR1 is SGHKS and CDR2 is YYEKEE (reference sequence). V was clipped by 0 bases and J by 4 bases, with 5 bases between them. The CDR3 DNA follows: TGTGCCAGCAGCTTGGGCTGGTACGAGCAGTACTTC. Translated, it gives CASSLGWYEQYF. The full variable domain, with the rest looked up from reference TRBV5-5 and TRBJ2-7, is DAGVTQSPTHLIKTRGQQVTLRCSPISGHKSVSWYQQVLGQGPQFIFQYYEKEERGRGNFPDRFSARQFPNYSSELNVNALLLGDSALYLCASSLGWYEQYFGPGTRLTVT.

V usage is TRBV6-1 and J usage is TRBJ1-5, with D uncertain. V was trimmed by 5 bases and J by 4 bases, leaving 15 bases between them. CDR1 is MNHNS and CDR2 is SASEGT in the germline V gene. The CDR3 spans 15 residues. This CDR3 is CASSPPGPFNQPQHF. The DNA for the CDR3 is TGTGCCAGCAGTCCCCCGGGCCCTTTTAATCAGCCCCAGCATTTT.

At least ten counts were recorded for this clonotype. This chain connects TRBV3-1 to TRBJ2-7; TRBD1 is a possible D gene (5 bases). V lost 7 bases, J lost 3 bases, and 16 bases lay in between. This CDR3 has 14 amino acids. From germline, CDR1 is LGHDT and CDR2 YNNKEL (reference sequence). The CDR3 loop reads CASTRAQVIYEQYF. DNA for the CDR3: TGTGCCAGCACCAGGGCTCAGGTCATCTACGAGCAGTACTTC.

This clonotype was observed a handful of times. CDR3 coding DNA: TGTGCCACCAGAATGGGGGGTCCCACCCCCCAAGAGACCCAGTACTTC. It codes for CATRMGGPTPQETQYF. The V call is TRBV24-1, the J call TRBJ2-5; possibly TRBD2 for D (6 bases). With 7 bases removed from V and 1 base from J, the gap between germline ends came to 18 bases. Germline CDR1 KGHDR, CDR2 SFDVKD. There are 16 residues in the CDR3.

This clonotype was seen ten or more times. The chain carries TRBV29-1 and TRBJ2-1; 9 bases agree with TRBD2. The junction had 8 bases not matched to a gene; V was cut back by 4 bases and J by 7 bases. CDR3 length: 14 residues. Germline V gene sequence: CDR1 SQVTM, CDR2 ANQGSEA. CDR3 amino acids: CSVGASGRHNEQFF. The CDR3 DNA sequence: TGCAGCGTTGGGGCCAGCGGGAGGCATAATGAGCAGTTCTTC.

This rearrangement joins TRBV5-4 to TRBJ2-7, with 13 bases matching TRBD2. The CDR3 sequence is 16 residues long. J lost 3 bases, V lost 3 bases, and 6 bases had no gene match. The V gene's germline CDR1 is SGHNT and CDR2 YYREEE (reference sequence). This CDR3 is CASSSGTSGAVYEQYF. As DNA, the CDR3 is TGTGCCAGCAGCTCCGGGACTAGCGGGGCGGTCTACGAGCAGTACTTC. The whole variable domain, remainder taken from reference TRBV5-4 and TRBJ2-7, is ETGVTQSPTHLIKTRGQQVTLRCSSQSGHNTVSWYQQALGQGPQFIFQYYREEENGRGNFPPRFSGLQFPNYSSELNVNALELDDSALYLCASSSGTSGAVYEQYFGPGTRLTVT.

The chain has TRBV21-1 and TRBJ2-3; TRBD1 is the table's D call and was not checked against the DNA. TRBV21-1 is a documented pseudogene. The CDR3 length is 16 residues. The CDR3 region is CASSKGGTGGTDRQYF. CDR3 bases: TGTGCCAGCAGCAAAGGGGGGACAGGGGGCACAGATAGGCAGTATTTT.

There are many counts of this clonotype. CDR3 residues: CASSSWAHPTQYF. As DNA, the CDR3 is TGTGCCAGCAGCTCCTGGGCGCACCCTACGCAGTATTTT. This chain connects TRBV7-8 to TRBJ2-3; no firm D call. Trimming cost V 4 bases and J 8 bases, with 13 bases left between them. The CDR3 has 13 amino acids. The germline V gene encodes CDR1 SGHVS and CDR2 FQNEAQ.

Comment on this clonotype: One base away lies a much larger clone, so this may be a sequencing read error. This chain uses TRBV7-2 with TRBJ1-1, with D perhaps matching TRBD1 (5 bases). V lost 5 bases and J lost 10, with 17 bases in between. The CDR3 is 13 amino acids. Per the germline V gene, CDR1 is SGHTA and CDR2 is FQGNSA. The CDR3 DNA is TGTGCCAGCAGCGGGACTTACCGGGGGGGAGCTTTCTTT. As protein: CASSGTYRGGAFF. The full variable domain, its missing parts supplied by reference TRBV7-2 and TRBJ1-1, is GAGVSQSPSNKVTEKGKDVELRCDPISGHTALYWYRQSLGQGLEFLIYFQGNSAPDKSGLPSDRFSAERTGGSVSTLTIQRTQQEDSAVYLCASSGTYRGGAFFGQGTRLTVV.

In this sample, this clonotype turned up many times. CDR3 in DNA: TGTGCCAGCAGCCGCGCGGCTCACCGGATGAAGCAGTACTTC. It specifies CASSRAAHRMKQYF. The J gene is TRBJ2-7, the V gene TRBV12-3 or TRBV12-4, with unresolved D. The V gene lost 6 bases and the J gene lost 8 bases, with 20 bases spanning the gap. The length of the CDR3 is 14 residues.

This clonotype came up many times. V is TRBV20-1 and J is TRBJ2-1; D possibly matches TRBD1 or TRBD2 (6 bases each). Germline CDR1 is DFQATT and CDR2 is SNEGSKA (reference sequence). The V gene lost 3 bases and the J gene lost 3 bases, with 18 bases spanning the gap. There are 16 residues in the CDR3. The CDR3 spells CSASFSYRDFYNEQFF. The DNA for the CDR3 is TGCAGTGCTAGCTTCTCCTACAGGGACTTCTACAATGAGCAGTTCTTC.

This chain uses TRBV20-1 with TRBJ2-5, with D possibly matching TRBD2 (5 bases). Germline-derived CDR1 and CDR2 are DFQATT and SNEGSKA (reference sequence). V lost 0 bases and J 4 bases, leaving 12 bases between the germline ends. This CDR3 comprises 14 residues. CDR3 nucleotide sequence: TGCAGTGCTAGAGATCAGTCGGGAAGAGAGACCCAGTACTTC. This codes for CSARDQSGRETQYF.